The 27 T cell receptor beta chains listed next were all sequenced from one sample in a study of blood T cell repertoires in COVID-19. Only in-frame clones appear in the TCRdb table, and some are missing; sequencing was by immunoSEQ multiplex PCR. The sample yields approximately 240,000 clones, around 86% seen once. The sequencing sample was made of peripheral blood. All receptors derive from a woman aged 25 to 45 who had recovered from COVID-19.

J is TRBJ2-1 and V is TRBV10-2; 12 bases align to TRBD2. The junction had 6 bases not matched to a gene; V was cut back by 2 bases and J by 7 bases. Germline V CDR1 and CDR2: WSHSY, SAAADI. The CDR3 contains 16 residues. CDR3 region: CASSELAGGPGNEQFF. The CDR3 bases are TGCGCCAGCAGTGAGCTAGCGGGGGGGCCGGGAAATGAGCAGTTCTTC.

A word on this clone: This may come from a read error, since a much larger clone is one base off. This sample includes further DNA sequences coding for the same CDR3. The rearrangement joins TRBV7-9 to TRBJ2-3; 10 nucleotides align to TRBD1. The V gene's germline CDR1 is SEHNR and CDR2 FQNEAQ (reference sequence). The CDR3 runs to 15 residues. J gave up 3 bases and V 3 bases, and 3 bases lay outside the gene matches. The DNA for the CDR3 is TGTGCCAGCAGCTTGGGGACAGGGGTAACAGATACGCAGTATTTT. Its translation is CASSLGTGVTDTQYF.

The V and J genes are TRBV6-2 or TRBV6-3 and TRBJ2-4; no firm D call. The CDR3 is made up of 12 amino acids. V was pared by 5 bases and J by 4 bases, with 6 bases between. Germline V CDR1 and CDR2: MNHEY, SVGEGT. CDR3 sequence: CASSNKKNIQYF. The CDR3 region has the DNA TGTGCCAGCAGTAACAAAAAAAACATTCAGTACTTC.

This rearrangement joins TRBV2 to TRBJ1-6, with D possibly matching TRBD1 (5 bases). The V gene lost 7 bases and the J gene lost 7 bases, with 11 bases spanning the gap. This CDR3 comprises 13 residues. In germline, CDR1 is SNHLY, CDR2 FYNNEI. CDR3 DNA: TGTGCCAGCACCGGACAATCGAATTCACCCCTCCACTTT. Translating it yields CASTGQSNSPLHF.

The chain joins TRBV13 to TRBJ2-1; no reliable D call. V lost 5 bases, J lost 7 bases, and 6 bases lay in between. The CDR3 has 11 residues. CDR1 PRHDT and CDR2 FYEKMQ come from the germline V gene (reference sequence). CDR3 DNA sequence: TGTGCCAGCAGCCCCAGTAATGAGCAGTTCTTC. It yields the protein CASSPSNEQFF.

This chain uses TRBV25-1 with TRBJ1-1, with TRBD1 as a possible D gene (5 bases). Germline loops: CDR1 MGHDK, CDR2 SYGVNS. The ends were cut back, 5 bases at V and 5 bases at J, with 21 bases in the middle. The CDR3 runs to 16 residues. CDR3 sequence reads: CASSPTMEGTLTEAFF. As DNA, the CDR3 is TGTGCCAGCAGTCCTACAATGGAGGGGACCCTGACTGAAGCTTTCTTT.

The rearrangement joins TRBV7-9 to TRBJ1-4, with D possibly being TRBD1 (6 bases). The germline V gene has CDR1 SEHNR and CDR2 FQNEAQ (reference sequence). Trimming removed 3 bases at V and 5 bases at J, with 10 bases between. The CDR3 runs 14 residues. CDR3 amino acids: CASSFLGQNEKLFF. In DNA form, the CDR3 reads TGTGCCAGCAGCTTCCTCGGACAGAATGAAAAACTGTTTTTT.

The chain joins TRBV29-1 to TRBJ2-1, with D unresolved. V lost 4 bases and J lost 4, with 8 bases in between. Germline loops: CDR1 SQVTM, CDR2 ANQGSEA. The CDR3 runs to 12 residues. CDR3 DNA sequence: TGCAGCGTTGTTCCCCCGTACAATGAGCAGTTCTTC. This codes for CSVVPPYNEQFF.

This chain links TRBV6-2 or TRBV6-3 with TRBJ2-1; 8 bases align to TRBD2. V lost 3 bases to trimming and J lost 5 bases; unmatched junction nucleotides: 6. Germline assignment: CDR1 MNHEY and CDR2 SVGEGT. The CDR3 is made up of 15 amino acids. In nucleotides, the CDR3 is TGTGCCAGCAGTTATAGCGGACTAGCTAACAATGAGCAGTTCTTC. Residues: CASSYSGLANNEQFF.

This clone was seen only once. The CDR3 DNA sequence: TGTGCCAGCAGCTTCGCCACAAACCAGCCCCAGCATTTT. Amino acid sequence: CASSFATNQPQHF. V and J are TRBV7-2 and TRBJ1-5; D not certain. Trimming shortened V by 3 bases and J by 7 bases, and 10 bases separated the two germline ends. CDR3 length: 13 residues. From germline, CDR1 is SGHTA and CDR2 FQGNSA. Supplemented by reference TRBV7-2 and TRBJ1-5, the full variable domain reads GAGVSQSPSNKVTEKGKDVELRCDPISGHTALYWYRQSLGQGLEFLIYFQGNSAPDKSGLPSDRFSAERTGGSVSTLTIQRTQQEDSAVYLCASSFATNQPQHFGDGTRLSIL.

The rearrangement joins TRBV19 to TRBJ2-2; D remains unclear. With 6 bases removed from V and 4 bases from J, the gap between germline ends came to 6 bases. CDR1 LNHDA and CDR2 SQIVND come from the germline V gene (reference sequence). This CDR3 has 12 residues. The CDR3 region is CASRWSTGELFF. The DNA for the CDR3 is TGTGCCAGTAGGTGGAGCACCGGGGAGCTGTTTTTT.

The rearrangement uses TRBV5-8 and TRBJ1-2, with D possibly TRBD1 on 6 matching bases. Germline values: CDR1 SGHTS, CDR2 YDEGEE. The germline V and J ends were trimmed by 0 bases and 4 bases, with 10 bases remaining between them. This CDR3 has 14 amino acids. The CDR3: CASSLGQVGYGYTF. For the CDR3, the DNA is TGTGCCAGCAGCTTGGGACAGGTGGGCTATGGCTACACCTTC.

The chain has TRBV5-1 and TRBJ1-6, with TRBD1 identical over 7 bases. V shed 4 bases and J 4 bases; nucleotides not matched to a gene: 11. The CDR3 runs 17 residues. Looked up from germline, CDR1 is SGHRS and CDR2 is YFSETQ. DNA for the CDR3: TGCGCCAGCAGCCCAGACACAGGGGACCTTTATAATTCACCCCTCCACTTT. Protein sequence: CASSPDTGDLYNSPLHF.

This chain links TRBV20-1 with TRBJ1-4; D uncertain. CDR1 and CDR2 (germline): DFQATT, SNEGSKA (reference sequence). The V end lost 3 bases, the J end lost 8 bases, and 7 bases lay between the germline ends. The CDR3 spans 11 residues. The DNA of the CDR3 is TGCAGTGCTAGTGTATCCGAAAAACTGTTTTTT. Encoded protein: CSASVSEKLFF.

The chain has TRBV7-9 and TRBJ1-2; D perhaps matches TRBD1 (6 bases). The CDR3 extends over 15 amino acids. Trimming took 3 bases from V and 5 from J, leaving 16 bases between them. Germline V gene data show CDR1 as SEHNR and CDR2 as FQNEAQ (reference sequence). The chain's CDR3 is CASSLLSGQPYGYTF. The CDR3 bases are TGTGCCAGCAGCTTGCTCTCAGGACAGCCTTATGGCTACACCTTC.

The rearrangement uses TRBV9 and TRBJ1-1, with 7 nucleotides matching TRBD1. The trim removed 4 bases at V and 7 bases at J, leaving 7 bases unmatched. CDR3 size: 13 residues. CDR1 and CDR2 (germline): SGDLS, YYNGEE. CDR3 residues: CASSPHDRDEAFF. As DNA, the CDR3 is TGTGCCAGCAGCCCACACGACAGGGATGAAGCTTTCTTT.

This CDR3 reads CASSQEGSGTKYRYGYTF. In DNA, the CDR3 is TGCGCCAGCAGCCAAGAAGGGTCGGGAACTAAGTATCGCTATGGCTACACCTTC. The chain employs TRBV4-1 and TRBJ1-2; D not resolved. V was clipped by 0 bases and J by 4 bases, with 21 bases between them. This CDR3 region has 18 residues. Germline CDR1 and CDR2: MGHRA and YSYEKL.

This rearrangement joins TRBV27 to TRBJ2-2; D is perhaps TRBD1 (6 bases). V was cut by 3 bases and J by 6 bases, with 8 bases left in between. Germline-derived CDR1 and CDR2 are MNHEY and SMNVEV (reference sequence). CDR3 size: 13 residues. This CDR3 is CASSFTGSGELFF. CDR3 DNA: TGTGCCAGCAGTTTTACAGGGTCCGGGGAGCTGTTTTTT.

This clone appeared a few times. The chain carries TRBV7-9 and TRBJ1-4, with 7 bases fitting TRBD1. The CDR3 covers 16 residues. Per germline, CDR1 SEHNR and CDR2 FQNEAQ (reference sequence). With V trimmed by 5 bases and J by 1 base, 7 bases remained unmatched. The CDR3 DNA is TGTGCCAGCAGCCCCACAGGGGCCCTAACTAATGAAAAACTGTTTTTT. Its protein product is CASSPTGALTNEKLFF.

Only one count was recorded for this clone. This sequence joins TRBV11-2 and TRBJ2-3; TRBD2 aligns across 8 bases. Losses at the gene ends were 3 bases for V and 1 base for J; bases not matched to a gene: 9. Germline CDR1 reads SGHAT; CDR2 reads FQNNGV. This CDR3 is built from 17 residues. The CDR3 DNA sequence: TGTGCCAGCAGCTTTCGGGGGGGGTGGTTGGGCACAGATACGCAGTATTTT. Amino acids: CASSFRGGWLGTDTQYF.

The V gene is TRBV12-5, the J gene TRBJ2-7; 8 positions match TRBD1. The germline gives CDR1 LGHNT, CDR2 FRNRAP. The V gene end was trimmed by 0 bases and the J gene end by 3 bases; junction bases not matched to a gene: 13. This CDR3 is built from 18 residues. The CDR3 DNA sequence: TGTGCTAGTGGTTTGGTACAGCTAGCGACAGGGGAACTCTACGAGCAGTACTTC. It yields the protein CASGLVQLATGELYEQYF.

The chain has TRBV3-1 (or the pseudogene TRBV3-2) and TRBJ1-1, with 8 bases aligning to TRBD1. Looked up from germline, CDR1 is LGHDT and CDR2 is YNNKEL (reference sequence). J lost 5 bases, V lost 6 bases, and 8 bases had no gene match. The length of the CDR3 is 14 residues. CDR3 sequence (DNA): TGTGCCAGCAGTTACCCGGGACAGGCAACTGAAGCTTTCTTT. It translates to CASSYPGQATEAFF.

This chain joins TRBV5-6 and TRBJ2-5, with D maybe TRBD2 (5 bases). CDR1 SGHDT and CDR2 YYEEEE come from the germline V gene. There are 15 residues in the CDR3. The germline V and J ends were trimmed by 3 bases and 4 bases, with 16 bases remaining between them. CDR3 loop: CASSSAGVSGETQYF. The CDR3 nucleotides are TGTGCCAGCAGCTCAGCCGGGGTGTCGGGAGAGACCCAGTACTTC. The full variable domain, completed using reference TRBV5-6 and TRBJ2-5, is DAGVTQSPTHLIKTRGQQVTLRCSPKSGHDTVSWYQQALGQGPQFIFQYYEEEERQRGNFPDRFSGHQFPNYSSELNVNALLLGDSALYLCASSSAGVSGETQYFGPGTRLLVL.

There are many counts of this clone. The rearrangement joins TRBV3-1 (or the pseudogene TRBV3-2) to TRBJ1-1; D call uncertain. The germline gives CDR1 LGHDT, CDR2 YNNKEL (reference sequence). This CDR3 contains 16 residues. The germline V and J ends were trimmed by 0 bases and 0 bases, with 11 bases remaining between them. The CDR3 bases are TGTGCCAGCAGCCAAGAGTCTCCGAGGATGAACACTGAAGCTTTCTTT. Amino acids: CASSQESPRMNTEAFF.

V and J are TRBV4-1 and TRBJ1-1; D is unresolved. Trimming removed 0 bases from V and 0 bases from J, with 17 bases in between. Germline CDR1 is MGHRA and CDR2 is YSYEKL. The CDR3 has 18 residues. CDR3 sequence: CASSQEVPGSVMNTEAFF. The CDR3 nucleotides are TGCGCCAGCAGCCAAGAAGTGCCCGGTAGCGTAATGAACACTGAAGCTTTCTTT.

The chain has TRBV2 and TRBJ1-1; D perhaps matches TRBD1 (5 bases). This CDR3 is built from 14 residues. From germline, CDR1 is SNHLY and CDR2 FYNNEI. Trimming took off 6 bases at V and 1 base at J, with 12 bases between the two ends. Here the CDR3 DNA reads TGTGCCAGCAGATTGGACACGAAGAACACTGAAGCTTTCTTT. Amino acid sequence: CASRLDTKNTEAFF.

The rearrangement links TRBV10-1 to TRBJ2-3; 9 bases fit TRBD2. The CDR3 runs 15 residues. CDR1 WNHNN and CDR2 SYGVQD come from the germline V gene (reference sequence). V lost 3 bases and J lost 2; bases outside the gene matches: 3. The CDR3 loop reads CASSDIAGATDTQYF. CDR3 sequence (DNA): TGCGCCAGCAGTGATATAGCGGGGGCCACAGATACGCAGTATTTT.